A selection of T cell receptor beta chains follows, all from one sample in a study of regulatory T cells in long-lasting Graves disease. TCRdb fed the multiplex PCR reads into MiXCR, producing one record per CDR3 protein. This sample has 250,000 to 300,000 distinct CDR3 sequences; more than 15% occur once, and the top ten carry approximately 14%. These data were also reused for a study on T cells in Graves' hyperthyroidism and ophthalmopathy.

The sample in question was peripheral blood mononuclear cells (PBMCs), obtained at new diagnosis, from a patient treated with antithyroid drugs. All receptors come from a young woman with Graves disease. CDR3s include the opening cysteine and the closing phenylalanine or tryptophan. A D gene is named only where the DNA matches it firmly. For some rows the clone size is stated as once, few or many, or as a class when expanded; others skip it.

J: TRBJ2-1; V: TRBV12-5; D: TRBD2; size: many; CDR3: CASGSLAGGYEQFF; DNA: TGTGCTAGTGGTTCGCTAGCGGGGGGCTATGAGCAGTTCTTC
J: TRBJ1-1; V: TRBV11-1; D: .; size: many; CDR3: CTSSLSRGSTEAFF; DNA: TGTACCAGCAGCTTAAGCAGGGGTAGCACTGAAGCTTTCTTT
J: TRBJ2-7; V: TRBV5-1; D: TRBD1; size: few; CDR3: CASSPGQILYEQYF; DNA: TGCGCCAGCAGCCCGGGACAGATACTCTACGAGCAGTACTTC
J: TRBJ2-5; V: TRBV20-1; D: TRBD2; size: many; CDR3: CSASRPAGGLQETQYF; DNA: TGCAGTGCTAGTCGGCCAGCGGGGGGCCTACAAGAGACCCAGTACTTC
J: TRBJ1-2; V: TRBV18; D: .; size: many; CDR3: CASSPMTASEGYTF; DNA: TGTGCCAGCTCACCGATGACAGCCAGTGAGGGCTACACCTTC
J: TRBJ2-7; V: TRBV11-2; D: TRBD1; size: many; CDR3: CASSPQGARAYEQYF; DNA: TGTGCCAGCAGCCCGCAGGGGGCGAGGGCCTACGAGCAGTACTTC
J: TRBJ1-1; V: TRBV3-1; D: TRBD1; size: many; CDR3: CASSLFSPDRPNTEAFF; DNA: TGTGCCAGCAGCCTATTCAGCCCGGACAGGCCGAACACTGAAGCTTTCTTT
J: TRBJ2-7; V: TRBV13; D: .; size: .; CDR3: CASSSPAVSGGQYF; DNA: TGTGCCAGCAGCTCACCTGCTGTGTCGGGCGGGCAGTACTTC
J: TRBJ1-1; V: TRBV6-1; D: .; size: many; CDR3: CASSSGVPMNTEAFF; DNA: TGTGCCAGCAGCTCAGGGGTCCCCATGAACACTGAAGCTTTCTTT
J: TRBJ1-5; V: TRBV12-3/TRBV12-4; D: TRBD1; size: many; CDR3: CASSFVTGSMGNQPQHF; DNA: TGTGCCAGCAGTTTTGTGACAGGGTCCATGGGCAATCAGCCCCAGCATTTT
J: TRBJ1-5; V: TRBV2; D: .; size: many; CDR3: CASSAGQINQPQHF; DNA: TGTGCCAGCAGCGCTGGACAGATCAATCAGCCCCAGCATTTT
J: TRBJ2-1; V: TRBV10-3; D: .; size: many; CDR3: CAISSGLRIGAAYNEQFF; DNA: TGTGCCATCAGTTCAGGGTTACGTATAGGGGCTGCCTACAATGAGCAGTTCTTC
J: TRBJ1-1; V: TRBV3-1; D: .; size: many; CDR3: CASSQDRGGGLRSTEAFF; DNA: TGTGCCAGCAGCCAAGATAGAGGAGGCGGGTTAAGGTCCACTGAAGCTTTCTTT
J: TRBJ1-2; V: TRBV10-3; D: .; size: many; CDR3: CAISEPSDSNYGYTF; DNA: TGTGCCATCAGTGAGCCCTCAGACAGTAACTATGGCTACACCTTC
J: TRBJ2-3; V: TRBV3-1; D: .; size: many; CDR3: CASSPRGTSTDTQYF; DNA: TGTGCCAGCAGTCCCCGGGGTACTAGCACAGATACGCAGTATTTT
J: TRBJ2-3; V: TRBV5-1; D: .; size: many; CDR3: CASSLEWDGNTDTQYF; DNA: TGCGCCAGCAGCTTGGAATGGGACGGTAACACAGATACGCAGTATTTT
J: TRBJ2-5; V: TRBV6-1; D: .; size: .; CDR3: CASSEMAGRETQYF; DNA: TGTGCCAGCAGTGAAATGGCAGGGCGAGAGACCCAGTACTTC
J: TRBJ2-3; V: TRBV7-2; D: .; size: many; CDR3: CASSLGSGGSTDTQYF; DNA: TGTGCCAGCAGCTTGGGCTCCGGGGGTAGCACAGATACGCAGTATTTT
J: TRBJ2-1; V: TRBV11-1; D: .; size: many; CDR3: CASRKGGPGRENEQFF; DNA: TGTGCCAGCAGGAAGGGCGGGCCCGGTCGTGAGAATGAGCAGTTCTTC
J: TRBJ1-2; V: TRBV19; D: .; size: few; CDR3: CASSRQRGLGYTF; DNA: TGTGCCAGTAGTAGACAACGGGGCCTTGGCTACACCTTC
J: TRBJ1-1; V: TRBV6-5; D: .; size: many; CDR3: CASSYIGELDTEAFF; DNA: TGTGCCAGCAGTTACATCGGGGAATTGGACACTGAAGCTTTCTTT
J: TRBJ2-5; V: TRBV27; D: .; size: many; CDR3: CASRRDPQETQYF; DNA: TGTGCCAGCAGGCGGGACCCGCAAGAGACCCAGTACTTC
J: TRBJ2-3; V: TRBV7-2; D: TRBD2; size: .; CDR3: CASSSYSGGITTDTQYF; DNA: TGTGCCAGCAGCTCCTATAGCGGGGGAATAACCACAGATACGCAGTATTTT
J: TRBJ1-6; V: TRBV18; D: TRBD1; size: many; CDR3: CASSPRTGDNSPLHF; DNA: TGTGCCAGCTCCCCCCGGACAGGAGATAATTCACCCCTCCACTTT
J: TRBJ2-2; V: TRBV6-2/TRBV6-3; D: .; size: .; CDR3: CASNRTPGELFF; DNA: TGTGCCAGCAACCGTACTCCCGGGGAGCTGTTTTTT
J: TRBJ2-7; V: TRBV6-2/TRBV6-3; D: .; size: .; CDR3: CASSSRLSYEQYF; DNA: TGTGCCAGCAGTTCGCGCCTCAGCTACGAGCAGTACTTC
J: TRBJ1-3; V: TRBV18; D: .; size: many; CDR3: CASSPTADSGNTIYF; DNA: TGTGCCAGCTCACCGACGGCCGACTCTGGAAACACCATATATTTT
J: TRBJ1-2; V: TRBV5-1; D: .; size: many; CDR3: CASNPTLRGKVNYGYTF; DNA: TGCGCCAGCAATCCGACGCTAAGGGGGAAAGTTAACTATGGCTACACCTTC
J: TRBJ1-1; V: TRBV7-8; D: .; size: many; CDR3: CASKPAGITEAFF; DNA: TGTGCCAGCAAGCCGGCAGGGATCACTGAAGCTTTCTTT
J: TRBJ2-1; V: TRBV6-1; D: .; size: many; CDR3: CASSEVILVPYNEQFF; DNA: TGTGCCAGCAGTGAAGTAATACTAGTCCCCTACAATGAGCAGTTCTTC
J: TRBJ1-2; V: TRBV29-1; D: TRBD1; size: many; CDR3: CSGGQGVGYGYTF; DNA: TGCAGCGGCGGACAGGGGGTTGGCTATGGCTACACCTTC
J: TRBJ1-4; V: TRBV27; D: TRBD1; size: many; CDR3: CASRGTGVDEKLFF; DNA: TGTGCCAGCAGGGGGACAGGGGTGGATGAAAAACTGTTTTTT
J: TRBJ1-1; V: TRBV19; D: .; size: many; CDR3: CASSDGGGDTEAFF; DNA: TGTGCCAGTAGTGATGGAGGGGGGGACACTGAAGCTTTCTTT
J: TRBJ2-2; V: TRBV4-1; D: TRBD2; size: many; CDR3: CASSQVGLAGGQNGELFF; DNA: TGCGCCAGCAGCCAAGTCGGACTAGCGGGGGGCCAAAATGGGGAGCTGTTTTTT
J: TRBJ1-1; V: TRBV29-1; D: TRBD1; size: many; CDR3: CSVPTGTGGNTEAFF; DNA: TGCAGCGTTCCGACCGGGACAGGGGGCAACACTGAAGCTTTCTTT